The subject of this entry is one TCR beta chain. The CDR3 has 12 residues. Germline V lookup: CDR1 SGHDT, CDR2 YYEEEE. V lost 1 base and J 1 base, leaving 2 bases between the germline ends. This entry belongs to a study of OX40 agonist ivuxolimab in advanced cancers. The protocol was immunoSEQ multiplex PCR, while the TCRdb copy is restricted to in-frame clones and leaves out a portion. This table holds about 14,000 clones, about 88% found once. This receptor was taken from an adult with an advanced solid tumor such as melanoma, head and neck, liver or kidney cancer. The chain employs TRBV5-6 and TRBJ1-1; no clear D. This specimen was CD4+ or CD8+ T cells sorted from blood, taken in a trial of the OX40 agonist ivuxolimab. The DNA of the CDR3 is TGTGCCAGCAGCTTGTGGAACACTGAAGCTTTCTTT. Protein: CASSLWNTEAFF.